This TCR beta chain was identified during a study of T cell changes during pregnancy in multiple sclerosis. Sequencing used immunoSEQ multiplex PCR; TCRdb keeps in-frame clones, though not all of them. Of 100,000 or so clones in the sample, under 95% are singletons; the top ten hold around 0.99%. The starting material was peripheral blood, obtained after pregnancy. This TCR was sampled from a female donor with multiple sclerosis, enrolled in a pregnancy study.

The CDR3 region has the DNA TGTGCCAGCAGCCCGCTAGCGGGAGTCTACAATGAGCAGTTCTTC. It specifies CASSPLAGVYNEQFF. The V call is TRBV5-6, the J call TRBJ2-1, with TRBD2 identical over 10 bases. V lost 4 bases and J lost 3; bases outside the gene matches: 4. The CDR3 covers 15 residues. Germline V gives CDR1 SGHDT, CDR2 YYEEEE. The whole variable domain, remainder taken from reference TRBV5-6 and TRBJ2-1, is DAGVTQSPTHLIKTRGQQVTLRCSPKSGHDTVSWYQQALGQGPQFIFQYYEEEERQRGNFPDRFSGHQFPNYSSELNVNALLLGDSALYLCASSPLAGVYNEQFFGPGTRLTVL.